A single sample gave rise to the 24 T cell receptor beta chains below, sequenced in a study of PD-L1 blockade in urothelial cancer. Produced via immunoSEQ multiplex PCR; TCRdb's table is partial and in-frame only. The table has over 100,000 clones, 84% seen once. Documented time point: pretreatment peripheral blood. This specimen was PBMCs, taken around atezolizumab (anti-PD-L1) treatment. Receptors were obtained from a middle-aged man with urothelial cancer.

The chain recombines TRBV7-2 with TRBJ2-3; D possibly corresponds to TRBD2 (6 bases). V dropped 6 bases and J dropped 5 bases, with 15 bases sitting between them. Germline loops: CDR1 SGHTA, CDR2 FQGNSA. This CDR3 spans 14 amino acids. CDR3 region: CASRIGGGQDTQYF. CDR3 in DNA: TGTGCCAGCAGAATTGGAGGAGGGCAAGATACGCAGTATTTT. Full variable domain (outside the CDR3, taken from reference TRBV7-2 and TRBJ2-3): GAGVSQSPSNKVTEKGKDVELRCDPISGHTALYWYRQSLGQGLEFLIYFQGNSAPDKSGLPSDRFSAERTGGSVSTLTIQRTQQEDSAVYLCASRIGGGQDTQYFGPGTRLTVL.

This rearrangement joins TRBV7-3 to TRBJ1-1, with 7 bases fitting TRBD1. This CDR3 spans 16 amino acids. In germline, CDR1 is SGHTA, CDR2 FQGTGA. Losses at the gene ends were 2 bases for V and 5 bases for J; bases not matched to a gene: 11. The CDR3 DNA is TGTGCCAGCAGCTTATCCCCCTCAGGGGGGCGGACTGAAGCTTTCTTT. Its translation: CASSLSPSGGRTEAFF.

By share, this clone counts as medium-sized. The V call is TRBV19, the J call TRBJ1-4; 9 bases match TRBD1. The CDR3 length is 16 residues. The V gene end was trimmed by 5 bases and the J gene end by 8 bases; junction bases not matched to a gene: 12. Per germline, CDR1 LNHDA and CDR2 SQIVND (reference sequence). The chain's CDR3 is CASSVGTGTGNEKLFF. The CDR3 nucleotides read TGTGCCAGTAGTGTCGGGACAGGGACTGGAAACGAAAAACTGTTTTTT.

The chain carries TRBV5-1 and TRBJ2-2; maybe TRBD1 (5 bases). V was cut by 7 bases and J by 4 bases, with 14 bases left in between. There are 14 residues in the CDR3. CDR1 SGHRS and CDR2 YFSETQ come from the germline V gene. CDR3 sequence reads: CASAIGDGTGELFF. CDR3 DNA sequence: TGCGCCAGCGCAATAGGGGATGGCACCGGGGAGCTGTTTTTT.

This CDR3 is CASRPNWDRGRQVSEAFF. CDR3 in DNA: TGTGCCAGTAGACCAAACTGGGACAGGGGGCGCCAGGTCTCTGAAGCTTTCTTT. This chain connects TRBV19 to TRBJ1-1; TRBD1 matches at 12 bases. Germline-derived CDR1 and CDR2 are LNHDA and SQIVND (reference sequence). CDR3 size: 18 residues. J gave up 6 bases and V 6 bases, and 17 bases lay outside the gene matches.

The gene calls are TRBV10-1 and TRBJ2-1; D might be TRBD2 (7 bases). This CDR3 comprises 16 residues. Trimming removed 5 bases from V and 6 bases from J, with 20 bases in between. Germline V CDR1 and CDR2: WNHNN, SYGVQD (reference sequence). CDR3 region: CASSPRGGSRFNEQFF. CDR3 nucleotides: TGCGCCAGCAGTCCCAGGGGCGGGAGTCGCTTCAATGAGCAGTTCTTC.

The V gene is TRBV29-1, the J gene TRBJ2-3; 11 bases are shared with TRBD2. There are 16 residues in the CDR3. The germline CDR1 and CDR2 sequences are SQVTM and ANQGSEA. V lost 7 bases to trimming and J lost 0 bases; unmatched junction nucleotides: 9. The CDR3 loop reads CSARGGTSGSTDTQYF. CDR3 nucleotide sequence: TGCAGCGCACGAGGCGGGACTAGCGGTAGCACAGATACGCAGTATTTT.

The chain carries TRBV18 and TRBJ1-1, with D perhaps matching TRBD1 (5 bases). This CDR3 is built from 15 residues. CDR1 is KGHSH and CDR2 is LQKENI in the germline V gene. Trimming took off 3 bases at V and 4 bases at J, with 15 bases between the two ends. The CDR3 sequence is CASSPRLQAFTEAFF. CDR3 nucleotide sequence: TGTGCCAGCTCACCTCGATTACAGGCCTTCACTGAAGCTTTCTTT.

In its sample, this clone was seen once. This sequence joins TRBV19 and TRBJ2-1, with 8 nucleotides matching TRBD1. The CDR3 is made up of 14 amino acids. Germline values: CDR1 LNHDA, CDR2 SQIVND (reference sequence). The V and J ends lost 7 bases and 9 bases, in that order; junction bases with no gene match: 11. This CDR3 is CASTKGQGSGEQFF. In DNA form, the CDR3 reads TGTGCCAGTACCAAAGGACAGGGTTCCGGTGAGCAGTTCTTC.

This rearrangement joins TRBV7-6 to TRBJ2-1; 7 nucleotides align to TRBD2. This CDR3 is 15 amino acids long. Unmatched junction bases numbered 9, after V lost 3 bases and J lost 7 bases. Germline CDR1 reads SGHVS; CDR2 reads FNYEAQ. CDR3 sequence: CASSLGGNQGNEQFF. CDR3 nucleotides: TGTGCCAGCAGCTTGGGGGGGAACCAAGGGAATGAGCAGTTCTTC.

The V and J genes are TRBV30 and TRBJ2-7; perhaps TRBD2 as D (5 bases). Germline V gives CDR1 GTSNPN, CDR2 SVGIG (reference sequence). The CDR3 length is 14 residues. With 7 bases removed from V and 0 bases from J, the gap between germline ends came to 16 bases. As DNA, the CDR3 is TGTGCCTCCGCCGTCCTAGCTAGCTCCTACGAGCAGTACTTC. Translation: CASAVLASSYEQYF. The full variable domain, rest sourced from reference TRBV30 and TRBJ2-7, is SQTIHQWPATLVQPVGSPLSLECTVEGTSNPNLYWYRQAAGRGLQLLFYSVGIGQISSEVPQNLSASRPQDRQFILSSKKLLLSDSGFYLCASAVLASSYEQYFGPGTRLTVT.

CDR3 sequence (DNA): TGCGCCAGCAGCTTGGACTCGTACAATGAGCAGTTCTTC. The encoded protein is CASSLDSYNEQFF. The V gene is TRBV5-1, the J gene TRBJ2-1; unclear D gene. There are 13 residues in the CDR3. Germline values: CDR1 SGHRS, CDR2 YFSETQ. The V and J ends lost 0 bases and 4 bases respectively, with 5 bases between them.

The rearrangement joins TRBV5-1 to TRBJ1-1, with TRBD1 matching over 7 bases. Trimming cost V 4 bases and J 2 bases; bases outside gene matches: 8. Germline V CDR1 and CDR2: SGHRS, YFSETQ. The CDR3 extends over 15 amino acids. The chain's CDR3 is CASSTIRTGNTEAFF. The CDR3 nucleotides read TGCGCCAGCAGCACGATCCGGACAGGTAACACTGAAGCTTTCTTT.

This sequence joins TRBV7-3 and TRBJ2-1, with 11 bases matching TRBD2. Germline CDR1 reads SGHTA; CDR2 reads FQGTGA. V dropped 5 bases and J dropped 1; count of bases not matched to a gene: 4. The CDR3 length is 16 residues. This chain's CDR3 is CASSPSSGRSYNEQFF. The CDR3 DNA is TGTGCCAGCAGCCCTTCTAGCGGGAGGTCCTACAATGAGCAGTTCTTC.

This chain connects TRBV14 to TRBJ2-3; D is perhaps TRBD1 (5 bases). The V end lost 1 base, the J end lost 4 bases, and 6 bases lay between the germline ends. CDR1 is SGHDN, CDR2 FVKESK, per germline. The CDR3 is 13 amino acids. The DNA for the CDR3 is TGTGCCAGCAGCCAAGTGGGGCCAGATACGCAGTATTTT. Translated: CASSQVGPDTQYF.

V and J are TRBV9 and TRBJ2-3, with 16 bases that match TRBD2. In germline, CDR1 is SGDLS, CDR2 YYNGEE. This CDR3 is 17 amino acids long. Trimming removed 2 bases from V and 4 bases from J; junction bases left unmatched: 4. The CDR3 coding sequence is TGTGCCAGCAGCGTCCTTGGGACTAGCGGGAGGGCAGATACGCAGTATTTT. Translation: CASSVLGTSGRADTQYF.

The chain joins TRBV7-8 to TRBJ2-1, with 11 bases matching TRBD2. The CDR3 extends over 20 amino acids. CDR1 is SGHVS, CDR2 FQNEAQ, per germline. Germline trimming cut 5 bases from V and 6 bases from J; bases unmatched to any gene: 21. The CDR3 DNA sequence: TGTGCCAGCAGCCCTAGGGGGACCGGGACTAGCGGCAGTTACGGCAATGAGCAGTTCTTC. This sequence encodes CASSPRGTGTSGSYGNEQFF. The full variable domain, completed using reference TRBV7-8 and TRBJ2-1, is GAGVSQSPRYKVAKRGQDVALRCDPISGHVSLFWYQQALGQGPEFLTYFQNEAQLDKSGLPSDRFFAERPEGSVSTLKIQRTQQEDSAVYLCASSPRGTGTSGSYGNEQFFGPGTRLTVL.

V is TRBV7-9 and J is TRBJ2-7; TRBD2 matches at 7 bases. CDR1 SEHNR and CDR2 FQNEAQ come from the germline V gene (reference sequence). CDR3 length equals 15 residues. The V segment lost 5 bases and the J segment 3 bases; nucleotides outside the gene matches: 10. The CDR3 spells CASSPAEGGSYEQYF. CDR3 DNA sequence: TGTGCCAGCAGCCCCGCAGAGGGAGGGAGCTACGAGCAGTACTTC.

This CDR3 reads CASSSVQGANTGELFF. The CDR3 coding sequence is TGCGCCAGCAGCTCCGTTCAGGGCGCGAACACCGGGGAGCTGTTTTTT. The J gene is TRBJ2-2, the V gene TRBV5-1, with a tentative D call TRBD1 (5 bases). There are 16 residues in the CDR3. V gave up 3 bases and J gave up 0 bases, with 12 bases separating them. The germline V gene encodes CDR1 SGHRS and CDR2 YFSETQ.

This rearrangement joins TRBV7-6 to TRBJ1-2, with a tentative D call TRBD1 (6 bases). The V end lost 6 bases, the J end lost 4 bases, and 12 bases lay between the germline ends. The CDR3 is 13 amino acids. The germline CDR1 and CDR2 sequences are SGHVS and FNYEAQ. The CDR3 coding sequence is TGTGCCAGCAGGCAGGGGTTGGGCTATGGCTACACCTTC. This translates into CASRQGLGYGYTF.

The rearrangement uses TRBV5-4 and TRBJ2-2; TRBD2 matches 8 bases. Germline CDR1 SGHNT, CDR2 YYREEE (reference sequence). Losses at the gene ends were 2 bases for V and 4 bases for J; bases not matched to a gene: 4. The length of the CDR3 is 15 residues. CDR3 sequence (DNA): TGTGCCAGCAGCTTACGGACTAGCAGCACCGGGGAGCTGTTTTTT. Its protein is CASSLRTSSTGELFF.

This sequence joins TRBV19 and TRBJ1-6; D might be TRBD1 (6 bases). V was clipped by 3 bases and J by 9 bases, with 15 bases between them. CDR1 and CDR2 from the germline V gene are LNHDA and SQIVND (reference sequence). The CDR3 has 15 amino acids. The CDR3 DNA sequence: TGTGCCAGTAGTATTTCCGGGGGGCCGTTTTCACCCCTCCACTTT. The encoded protein is CASSISGGPFSPLHF.

Remarks on this clone: This CDR3 is also generated by other DNA sequences in the sample. This chain joins TRBV18 and TRBJ2-7; TRBD2 agrees at 10 bases. Trimming at V came to 6 bases and at J to 3 bases, leaving 8 bases not matched to a gene. CDR1 and CDR2 (germline): KGHSH, LQKENI. CDR3 length: 15 residues. CDR3 loop: CASSLGLAGGYEQYF. The CDR3 bases are TGTGCCAGCTCCCTCGGGTTAGCGGGAGGCTACGAGCAGTACTTC.

The rearrangement uses TRBV7-6 and TRBJ2-1, with D possibly being TRBD2 (5 bases). The CDR3 loop spans 14 amino acids. V lost 0 bases, J lost 8 bases, and 11 bases lay in between. CDR1 is SGHVS and CDR2 is FNYEAQ in the germline V gene. The CDR3 sequence is CASSLASMGDEQFF. As DNA, the CDR3 is TGTGCCAGCAGCTTAGCTTCTATGGGAGATGAGCAGTTCTTC. Full variable domain (missing parts from reference TRBV7-6 and TRBJ2-1): GAGVSQSPRYKVTKRGQDVALRCDPISGHVSLYWYRQALGQGPEFLTYFNYEAQQDKSGLPNDRFSAERPEGSISTLTIQRTEQRDSAMYRCASSLASMGDEQFFGPGTRLTVL.